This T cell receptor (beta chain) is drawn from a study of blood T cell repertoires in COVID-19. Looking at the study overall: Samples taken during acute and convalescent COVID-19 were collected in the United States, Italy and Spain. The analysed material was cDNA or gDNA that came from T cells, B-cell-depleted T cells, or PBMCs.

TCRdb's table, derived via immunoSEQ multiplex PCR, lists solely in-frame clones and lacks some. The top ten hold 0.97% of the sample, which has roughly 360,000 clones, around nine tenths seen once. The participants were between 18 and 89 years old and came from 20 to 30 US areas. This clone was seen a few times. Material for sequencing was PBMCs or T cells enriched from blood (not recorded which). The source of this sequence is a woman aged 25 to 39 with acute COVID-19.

The CDR3 sequence is CATSDWTGRDGYTF. For the CDR3, the DNA is TGTGCCACCAGTGACTGGACAGGGCGTGATGGCTACACCTTC. The gene calls are TRBV24-1 and TRBJ1-2, with 8 bases identical to TRBD1. V lost 4 bases to trimming and J lost 6 bases; unmatched junction nucleotides: 6. CDR1 and CDR2 (germline): KGHDR, SFDVKD. CDR3 length: 14 residues.